The 25 T cell receptor beta chains below were found in one sample sequenced in a study of early stage breast cancer tumors. Profiling relied on immunoSEQ multiplex PCR, and the TCRdb table lists in-frame clones only, not all of them. Of some 11,000 clones listed, around 69% are singletons. Sample: breast tumor tissue. The source of these receptors is a person aged 40 to 50 with breast cancer.

This chain connects TRBV2 to TRBJ1-2; 12 bases are shared with TRBD1. V gave up 6 bases and J gave up 3 bases; unmatched junction bases: 5. The length of the CDR3 is 15 residues. The germline gives CDR1 SNHLY, CDR2 FYNNEI. CDR3 loop: CASRQGQGADYGYTF. CDR3 nucleotide sequence: TGTGCCAGCAGACAGGGACAGGGGGCGGACTATGGCTACACCTTC.

In its sample, this clone was seen a few times. V usage is TRBV5-4 and J usage is TRBJ2-1, with D tentatively TRBD2 (6 bases). Per germline, CDR1 SGHNT and CDR2 YYREEE (reference sequence). This CDR3 has 16 amino acids. The V end was cut by 4 bases, the J end by 6 bases, with 20 bases between. The CDR3 protein is CASSQDWLGAGNEQFF. As DNA, the CDR3 is TGTGCCAGCAGCCAAGATTGGTTGGGAGCGGGCAATGAGCAGTTCTTC.

This rearrangement joins TRBV4-2 to TRBJ2-5; no clear D. Germline V gene lookup returns CDR1 LGHNA and CDR2 YNFKEQ. The CDR3 sequence is 14 residues long. V gave up 5 bases and J gave up 0 bases, with 10 bases separating them. For the CDR3, the DNA is TGTGCCAGCAGCTTGGGCATGTACCAAGAGACCCAGTACTTC. This translates into CASSLGMYQETQYF.

The gene calls are TRBV7-9 and TRBJ2-7; D is undetermined. The CDR3 consists of 12 residues. CDR1 is SEHNR, CDR2 FQNEAQ, per germline (reference sequence). V was clipped by 4 bases and J by 6 bases, with 10 bases between them. This CDR3 reads CASSSDMSEQYF. The CDR3 nucleotides read TGTGCCAGCAGCTCAGACATGTCCGAGCAGTACTTC. The whole variable domain, remainder taken from reference TRBV7-9 and TRBJ2-7, is DTGVSQNPRHKITKRGQNVTFRCDPISEHNRLYWYRQTLGQGPEFLTYFQNEAQLEKSRLLSDRFSAERPKGSFSTLEIQRTEQGDSAMYLCASSSDMSEQYFGPGTRLTVT.

This chain uses TRBV15 with TRBJ1-3; no clear D. The CDR3 consists of 17 residues. The V end was cut by 0 bases, the J end by 0 bases, with 12 bases between. The V gene's germline CDR1 is LNHNV and CDR2 YYDKDF (reference sequence). The CDR3 region is CATSRDGRMSSGNTIYF. CDR3 bases: TGTGCCACCAGCAGAGATGGTCGCATGAGCTCTGGAAACACCATATATTTT.

The chain has TRBV7-3 and TRBJ2-5; D is uncertain. This CDR3 spans 13 amino acids. The V gene's germline CDR1 is SGHTA and CDR2 FQGTGA. V lost 6 bases and J 1 base, leaving 9 bases between the germline ends. CDR3 sequence (DNA): TGTGCCAGCAGGCCTGGACCCCAAGAGACCCAGTACTTC. Amino acid sequence: CASRPGPQETQYF.

This sequence joins TRBV7-9 and TRBJ2-6; 9 bases fit TRBD1. Trimming at V came to 3 bases and at J to 1 base, leaving 4 bases not matched to a gene. The CDR3 is 17 residues long. CDR1 and CDR2 from the germline V gene are SEHNR and FQNEAQ (reference sequence). For the CDR3, the DNA is TGTGCCAGCAGCTTGGGGACAGGGATGTCTGGGGCCAACGTCCTGACTTTC. Translation gives CASSLGTGMSGANVLTF.

J is TRBJ2-3 and V is TRBV19; 11 nucleotides align to TRBD2. Germline lookup yields CDR1 LNHDA and CDR2 SQIVND (reference sequence). V dropped 4 bases and J dropped 0; count of bases not matched to a gene: 6. The CDR3 length is 17 residues. The CDR3 region is CASSKLIAGGSTDTQYF. The CDR3 nucleotides are TGTGCCAGTAGTAAACTAATAGCGGGAGGGAGCACAGATACGCAGTATTTT.

This chain connects TRBV6-5 to TRBJ1-2, with no clear D. CDR3 length: 13 residues. From germline, CDR1 is MNHEY and CDR2 SVGAGI. Trimming stripped 2 bases from V and 9 bases from J, with 13 bases between. CDR3 DNA sequence: TGTGCCAGCAGTTACGGTCCCTCTGGGAGCTACACCTTC. Protein product: CASSYGPSGSYTF.

This chain links TRBV6-4 with TRBJ1-1; D remains ambiguous. V dropped 0 bases and J dropped 2 bases, with 4 bases sitting between them. Germline V CDR1 and CDR2: MRHNA, SNTAGT. CDR3 length: 13 residues. The CDR3 here is CASSDSDNTEAFF. CDR3 nucleotide sequence: TGTGCCAGCAGTGACTCGGACAACACTGAAGCTTTCTTT.

The chain links TRBV7-9 to TRBJ2-1; 10 bases line up with TRBD2. V trimming: 2 bases; J trimming: 0 bases; junction bases outside the gene matches: 7. CDR1 is SEHNR and CDR2 is FQNEAQ in the germline V gene (reference sequence). This CDR3 has 18 residues. The CDR3 region has the DNA TGTGCCAGCAGCTTACCTGCTAGCGGGAGAAGCTCCTACAATGAGCAGTTCTTC. Its translation: CASSLPASGRSSYNEQFF.

The rearrangement joins TRBV29-1 to TRBJ2-1, with 12 positions matching TRBD2. The J segment lost 3 bases and the V segment lost 5 bases, leaving 11 bases of the junction unmatched. Looked up from germline, CDR1 is SQVTM and CDR2 is ANQGSEA. The CDR3 consists of 17 residues. CDR3 sequence reads: CSVPGPSGRAFYNEQFF. CDR3 sequence (DNA): TGCAGCGTTCCGGGGCCTAGCGGGAGGGCCTTCTACAATGAGCAGTTCTTC.

V is TRBV4-1 and J is TRBJ2-2, with D perhaps being TRBD1 or TRBD2 (5 bases each). Trimming shortened V by 1 base and J by 0 bases, and 9 bases separated the two germline ends. Germline lookup yields CDR1 MGHRA and CDR2 YSYEKL. The length of the CDR3 is 16 residues. The CDR3 here is CASSQGGGSNTGELFF. The CDR3 DNA follows: TGCGCCAGCAGCCAAGGTGGGGGTTCGAACACCGGGGAGCTGTTTTTT.

This clone was found a few times. V gene TRBV6-5 combines with J gene TRBJ1-2; 9 bases match TRBD1. The CDR3 extends over 14 amino acids. Germline V CDR1 and CDR2: MNHEY, SVGAGI. J gave up 4 bases and V 5 bases, and 5 bases lay outside the gene matches. The CDR3 loop reads CASSPTGGSYGYTF. In nucleotides, the CDR3 is TGTGCCAGCAGTCCGACAGGGGGAAGCTATGGCTACACCTTC.

The CDR3 is CASSFSGTAISYEQYF. CDR3 bases: TGTGCCAGCAGTTTCTCAGGGACCGCGATCTCCTACGAGCAGTACTTC. The rearrangement uses TRBV27 and TRBJ2-7, with D perhaps matching TRBD1 or TRBD2 (5 bases each). Germline loops: CDR1 MNHEY, CDR2 SMNVEV (reference sequence). V lost 3 bases and J 0 bases, leaving 15 bases between the germline ends. This CDR3 is built from 16 residues.

The chain recombines TRBV7-2 with TRBJ1-5, with a weak D call TRBD1 (5 bases). The CDR3 extends over 15 amino acids. V gave up 5 bases and J gave up 9 bases, with 20 bases separating them. CDR1 SGHTA and CDR2 FQGNSA come from the germline V gene. CDR3 DNA: TGTGCCAGCAGCCCTAATGGGGCAATCGCAGGGCCCCAGCATTTT. This gives the protein CASSPNGAIAGPQHF. Full variable domain (rest looked up from reference TRBV7-2 and TRBJ1-5): GAGVSQSPSNKVTEKGKDVELRCDPISGHTALYWYRQSLGQGLEFLIYFQGNSAPDKSGLPSDRFSAERTGGSVSTLTIQRTQQEDSAVYLCASSPNGAIAGPQHFGDGTRLSIL.

The chain uses TRBV7-9 and TRBJ1-3; D uncertain. Trimming took 5 bases from V and 4 from J, leaving 6 bases between them. There are 12 residues in the CDR3. The germline CDR1 and CDR2 sequences are SEHNR and FQNEAQ (reference sequence). The CDR3 protein is CASSPLGNTIYF. CDR3 sequence (DNA): TGTGCCAGCAGCCCCCTCGGAAACACCATATATTTT. The entire variable domain, with the rest obtained from reference TRBV7-9 and TRBJ1-3, is as follows: DTGVSQNPRHKITKRGQNVTFRCDPISEHNRLYWYRQTLGQGPEFLTYFQNEAQLEKSRLLSDRFSAERPKGSFSTLEIQRTEQGDSAMYLCASSPLGNTIYFGEGSWLTVV.

This clone was counted between two and nine times. V is TRBV18 and J is TRBJ2-7; D is perhaps TRBD1 (5 bases). The length of the CDR3 is 15 residues. The V and J ends lost 1 base and 0 bases respectively, with 10 bases between them. The germline V gene encodes CDR1 KGHSH and CDR2 LQKENI. The CDR3 DNA is TGTGCCAGCTCACCACTTGCACAGGTCTCCTACGAGCAGTACTTC. Translated, it gives CASSPLAQVSYEQYF.

This clone was observed a handful of times. The chain uses TRBV6-5 and TRBJ1-2, with no clear D. Trimming pared 0 bases from V and 5 bases from J, leaving 4 bases between. Germline V gene lookup returns CDR1 MNHEY and CDR2 SVGAGI. This CDR3 comprises 12 residues. The CDR3 region has the DNA TGTGCCAGCAGTTACTCTGGATATGGCTACACCTTC. Its translation is CASSYSGYGYTF.

V and J are TRBV9 and TRBJ1-3, with no clear D. This CDR3 contains 15 residues. V was pared by 4 bases and J by 0 bases, with 11 bases between. CDR1 SGDLS and CDR2 YYNGEE come from the germline V gene. In nucleotides, the CDR3 is TGTGCCAGCAGCCCCACGGCTTACTCTGGAAACACCATATATTTT. Translation gives CASSPTAYSGNTIYF.

The chain employs TRBV28 and TRBJ2-5; D is possibly TRBD1 (5 bases). Deletions cut 2 bases from V and 5 bases from J, with 12 bases between. Germline V gives CDR1 MDHEN, CDR2 SYDVKM. The CDR3 is 14 residues long. CDR3 sequence reads: CASSLGGAGETQYF. Written as DNA, the CDR3 is TGTGCCAGCAGTTTAGGTGGGGCCGGGGAGACCCAGTACTTC.

The rearrangement uses TRBV4-1 and TRBJ1-2; 10 bases line up with TRBD1. This CDR3 spans 17 amino acids. Trimming at V came to 4 bases and at J to 0 bases, leaving 8 bases not matched to a gene. The germline V gene encodes CDR1 MGHRA and CDR2 YSYEKL. As DNA, the CDR3 is TGCGCCAGCAGCCCGGCGGGACAGGGGAGGGCTAACTATGGCTACACCTTC. Translated, it gives CASSPAGQGRANYGYTF.

The chain recombines TRBV5-1 with TRBJ2-7; 7 bases align to TRBD2. CDR1 and CDR2 (germline): SGHRS, YFSETQ. Losses at the gene ends were 2 bases for V and 0 bases for J; bases not matched to a gene: 2. The CDR3 covers 14 residues. The CDR3: CASSLGGSSYEQYF. The CDR3 DNA is TGCGCCAGCAGCTTAGGCGGGAGCTCCTACGAGCAGTACTTC. The whole variable domain, filled in from reference TRBV5-1 and TRBJ2-7, reads KAGVTQTPRYLIKTRGQQVTLSCSPISGHRSVSWYQQTPGQGLQFLFEYFSETQRNKGNFPGRFSGRQFSNSRSEMNVSTLELGDSALYLCASSLGGSSYEQYFGPGTRLTVT.

The chain couples TRBV25-1 to TRBJ2-2; D remains unclear. This CDR3 is 14 amino acids long. Germline loops: CDR1 MGHDK, CDR2 SYGVNS. The V gene lost 4 bases and the J gene lost 3 bases, with 9 bases spanning the gap. The CDR3 protein is CASSVASHTGELFF. DNA of the CDR3: TGTGCCAGCAGTGTCGCCAGCCACACCGGGGAGCTGTTTTTT.

The chain links TRBV30 to TRBJ2-1; 8 bases match TRBD1. J lost 9 bases, V lost 5 bases, and 9 bases had no gene match. The CDR3 runs 13 residues. Germline V gives CDR1 GTSNPN, CDR2 SVGIG (reference sequence). The CDR3 loop is CAWSGQGFGEQFF. The CDR3 DNA reads as TGTGCCTGGTCCGGACAGGGTTTCGGTGAGCAGTTCTTC.